This TCR beta chain was obtained from a study of T cell changes during pregnancy in multiple sclerosis. The germline gives CDR1 SGHRS, CDR2 YFSETQ. V was cut by 0 bases and J by 2 bases, with 5 bases left in between. The CDR3 contains 13 residues. TCRdb keeps only in-frame clones here, not all; method: immunoSEQ multiplex PCR. The repertoire holds 54,000 or so clones, with 93% as singletons. The chain joins TRBV5-1 to TRBJ1-1; D is uncertain. The sequences come from CD4+ T cells from peripheral blood mononuclear cells, collected before pregnancy. The receptor was derived from a female donor with multiple sclerosis, enrolled in a pregnancy study. CDR3 DNA sequence: TGCGCCAGCAGCTTGGACTCAAACACTGAAGCTTTCTTT. Residues: CASSLDSNTEAFF.